This TCR beta chain was sequenced in a study of T cells expressing NK-cell markers. About the research overall: Obtained from sorted CD3+CD56+NKG2C+, CD3+CD56+NKG2C- and CD3+CD56-NKG2C+ T cells were the TCR beta repertoires. Regarding the study as a whole: The study found these clonotypes also leading the CD3+CD56-NKG2C+ fraction in a few donors.

TCRdb reworked the 5' RACE reads into one entry per CDR3 protein, no DNA. Its table lists fewer than 550,000 distinct CDR3 sequences. Concerning this clonotype itself: The antigen remains undetermined.

From germline, CDR1 is SGHAT and CDR2 FQNNGV. The CDR3 runs 15 residues. The chain joins TRBV11-2 to TRBJ2-2; TCRdb calls TRBD1, which cannot be checked without DNA. Input material: blood T cells: a sorted CD56 or NKG2C T cell subset, CD4+ or CD8+ T cells, or bulk PBMC T cells (not recorded which). This receptor was taken from a woman in her forties or fifties in good health. The CDR3 loop reads CASSLIRGRRGELFF.